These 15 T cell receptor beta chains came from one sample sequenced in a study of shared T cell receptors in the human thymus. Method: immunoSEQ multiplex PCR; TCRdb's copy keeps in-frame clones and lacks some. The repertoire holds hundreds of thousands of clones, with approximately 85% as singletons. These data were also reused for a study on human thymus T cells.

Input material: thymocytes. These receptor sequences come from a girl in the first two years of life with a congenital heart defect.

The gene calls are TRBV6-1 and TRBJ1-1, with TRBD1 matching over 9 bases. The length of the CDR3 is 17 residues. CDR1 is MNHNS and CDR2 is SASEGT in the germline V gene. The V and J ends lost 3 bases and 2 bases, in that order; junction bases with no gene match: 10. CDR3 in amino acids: CASSEWGDREFNTEAFF. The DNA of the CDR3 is TGTGCCAGCAGTGAGTGGGGGGACAGGGAATTTAACACTGAAGCTTTCTTT.

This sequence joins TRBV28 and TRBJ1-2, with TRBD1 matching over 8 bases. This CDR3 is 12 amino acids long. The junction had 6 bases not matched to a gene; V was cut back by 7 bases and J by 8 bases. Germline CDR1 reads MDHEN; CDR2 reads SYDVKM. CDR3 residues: CASTTDRDGYTF. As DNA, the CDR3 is TGTGCCAGCACCACGGACAGGGACGGCTACACCTTC.

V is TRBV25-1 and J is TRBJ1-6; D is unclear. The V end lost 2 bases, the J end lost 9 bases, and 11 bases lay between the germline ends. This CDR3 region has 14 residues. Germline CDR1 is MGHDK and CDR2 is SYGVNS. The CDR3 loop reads CASSEPQICSPLHF. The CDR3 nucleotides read TGTGCCAGCAGTGAACCCCAGATTTGTTCACCCCTCCACTTT.

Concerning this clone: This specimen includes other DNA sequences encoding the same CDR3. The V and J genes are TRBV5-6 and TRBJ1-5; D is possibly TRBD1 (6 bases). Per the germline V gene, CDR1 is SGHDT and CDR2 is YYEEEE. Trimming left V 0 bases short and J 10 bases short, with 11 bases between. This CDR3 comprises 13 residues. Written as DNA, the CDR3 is TGTGCCAGCAGCTTGGCCGGGGGGCAACCCCAGCATTTT. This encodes CASSLAGGQPQHF.

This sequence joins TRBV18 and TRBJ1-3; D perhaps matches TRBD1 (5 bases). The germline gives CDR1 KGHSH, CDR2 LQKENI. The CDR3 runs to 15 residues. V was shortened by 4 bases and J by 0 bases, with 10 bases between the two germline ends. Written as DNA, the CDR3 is TGTGCCAGCTCACGGGGGGAGTCCTCTGGAAACACCATATATTTT. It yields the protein CASSRGESSGNTIYF. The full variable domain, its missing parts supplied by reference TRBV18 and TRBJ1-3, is NAGVMQNPRHLVRRRGQEARLRCSPMKGHSHVYWYRQLPEEGLKFMVYLQKENIIDESGMPKERFSAEFPKEGPSILRIQQVVRGDSAAYFCASSRGESSGNTIYFGEGSWLTVV.

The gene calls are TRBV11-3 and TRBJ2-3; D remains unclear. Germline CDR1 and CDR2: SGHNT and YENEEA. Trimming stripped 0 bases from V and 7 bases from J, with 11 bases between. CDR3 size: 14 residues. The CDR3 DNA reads TGTGCCAGCAGCTTAGACCTGCTTGGGCATACGCAGTATTTT. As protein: CASSLDLLGHTQYF.

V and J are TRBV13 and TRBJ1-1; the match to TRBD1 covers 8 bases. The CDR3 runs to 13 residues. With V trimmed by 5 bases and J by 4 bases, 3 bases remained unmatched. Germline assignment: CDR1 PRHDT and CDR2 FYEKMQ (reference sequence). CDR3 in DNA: TGTGCCAGCAGCCCCACAGGGGGCACTGAAGCTTTCTTT. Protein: CASSPTGGTEAFF.

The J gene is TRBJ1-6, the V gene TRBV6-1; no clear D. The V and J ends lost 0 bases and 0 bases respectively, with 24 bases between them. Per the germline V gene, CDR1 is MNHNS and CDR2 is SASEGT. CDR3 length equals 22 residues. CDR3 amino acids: CASSEARRRMGFGSSYNSPLHF. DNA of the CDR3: TGTGCCAGCAGTGAAGCCCGGAGGCGAATGGGATTCGGGAGCTCCTATAATTCACCCCTCCACTTT.

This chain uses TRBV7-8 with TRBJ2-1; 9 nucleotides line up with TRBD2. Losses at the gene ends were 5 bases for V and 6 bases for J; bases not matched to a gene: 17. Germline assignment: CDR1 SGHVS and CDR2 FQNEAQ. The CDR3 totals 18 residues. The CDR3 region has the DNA TGTGCCAGCAGCCCCCCCGGTAAGGGGGCGGGGGGGCGCAATGAGCAGTTCTTC. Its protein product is CASSPPGKGAGGRNEQFF. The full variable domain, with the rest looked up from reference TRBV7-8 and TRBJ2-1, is GAGVSQSPRYKVAKRGQDVALRCDPISGHVSLFWYQQALGQGPEFLTYFQNEAQLDKSGLPSDRFFAERPEGSVSTLKIQRTQQEDSAVYLCASSPPGKGAGGRNEQFFGPGTRLTVL.

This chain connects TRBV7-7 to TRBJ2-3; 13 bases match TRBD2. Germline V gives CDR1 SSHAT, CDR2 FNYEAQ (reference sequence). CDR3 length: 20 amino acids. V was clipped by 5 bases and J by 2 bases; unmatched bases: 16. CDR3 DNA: TGTGCCAGCAGCCCTAGGACTAGCGGGGGATCTGAAAAAAACACAGATACGCAGTATTTT. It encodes CASSPRTSGGSEKNTDTQYF.

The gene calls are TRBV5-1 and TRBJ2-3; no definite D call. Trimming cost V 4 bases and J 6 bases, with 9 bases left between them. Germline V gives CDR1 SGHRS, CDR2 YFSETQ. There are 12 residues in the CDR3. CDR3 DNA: TGCGCCAGCAGCCGTCCCGGGGATACGCAGTATTTT. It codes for CASSRPGDTQYF. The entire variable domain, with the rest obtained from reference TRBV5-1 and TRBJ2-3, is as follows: KAGVTQTPRYLIKTRGQQVTLSCSPISGHRSVSWYQQTPGQGLQFLFEYFSETQRNKGNFPGRFSGRQFSNSRSEMNVSTLELGDSALYLCASSRPGDTQYFGPGTRLTVL.

This chain's CDR3 is CASSRHRGPNYGYTF. DNA for the CDR3: TGTGCCAGCAGCCGGCACAGGGGCCCTAACTATGGCTACACCTTC. The V gene is TRBV5-6, the J gene TRBJ1-2; 7 bases align to TRBD1. Germline CDR1 reads SGHDT; CDR2 reads YYEEEE. The CDR3 totals 15 residues. V lost 4 bases, J lost 0 bases, and 6 bases stayed unmatched.

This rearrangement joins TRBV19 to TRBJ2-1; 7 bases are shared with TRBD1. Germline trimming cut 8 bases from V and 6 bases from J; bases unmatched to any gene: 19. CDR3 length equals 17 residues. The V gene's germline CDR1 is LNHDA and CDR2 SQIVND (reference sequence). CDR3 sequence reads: CASGVRTGGNPFNEQFF. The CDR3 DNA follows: TGTGCCAGTGGGGTCCGGACAGGAGGTAATCCCTTCAATGAGCAGTTCTTC. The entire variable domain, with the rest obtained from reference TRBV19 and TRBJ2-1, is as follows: DGGITQSPKYLFRKEGQNVTLSCEQNLNHDAMYWYRQDPGQGLRLIYYSQIVNDFQKGDIAEGYSVSREKKESFPLTVTSAQKNPTAFYLCASGVRTGGNPFNEQFFGPGTRLTVL.

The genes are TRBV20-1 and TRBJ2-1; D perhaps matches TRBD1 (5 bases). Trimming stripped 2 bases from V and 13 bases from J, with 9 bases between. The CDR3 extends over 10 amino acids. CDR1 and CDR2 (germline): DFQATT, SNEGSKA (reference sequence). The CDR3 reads CSARRGPQFF. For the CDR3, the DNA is TGCAGTGCTAGAAGGGGTCCTCAGTTCTTC.

CDR3 nucleotide sequence: TGTGCCAGAACAGGGTCCACCGGGGAGCTGTTTTTT. Its protein product is CARTGSTGELFF. This chain uses TRBV2 with TRBJ2-2, with a possible D match to TRBD1 (6 bases). Germline V gives CDR1 SNHLY, CDR2 FYNNEI. The ends were cut back, 9 bases at V and 4 bases at J, with 9 bases in the middle. The CDR3 is 12 residues long.